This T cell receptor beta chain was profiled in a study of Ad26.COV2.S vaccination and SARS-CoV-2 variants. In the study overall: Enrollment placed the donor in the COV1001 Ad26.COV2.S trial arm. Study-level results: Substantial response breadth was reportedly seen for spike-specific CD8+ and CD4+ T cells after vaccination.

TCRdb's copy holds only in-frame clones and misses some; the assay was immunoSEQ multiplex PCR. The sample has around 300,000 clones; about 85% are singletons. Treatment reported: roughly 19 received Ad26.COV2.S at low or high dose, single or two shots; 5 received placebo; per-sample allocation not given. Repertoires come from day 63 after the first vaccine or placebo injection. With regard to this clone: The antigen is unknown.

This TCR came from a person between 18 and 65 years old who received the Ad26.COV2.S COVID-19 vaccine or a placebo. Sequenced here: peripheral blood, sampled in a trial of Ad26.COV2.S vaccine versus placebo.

Written as DNA, the CDR3 is TGCGCCAGCAGCTCAGGAGAACAGGGGGTAAAAAGGGAGACCCAGTACTTC. Translated, it gives CASSSGEQGVKRETQYF. This chain connects TRBV5-1 to TRBJ2-5, with 8 nucleotides matching TRBD1. The V gene end was trimmed by 3 bases and the J gene end by 5 bases; junction bases not matched to a gene: 15. This CDR3 contains 17 residues. Germline V CDR1 and CDR2: SGHRS, YFSETQ.